This T cell receptor beta chain is drawn from a study of cytomegalovirus exposure and HLA in healthy donors. General observations from the study: Of the V segments, some could not be distinguished, including TRBV6-2 and TRBV6-3, and were excluded.

The PCR ran on 60 Vbeta and 13 Jbeta primers. TCRdb's copy holds only in-frame clones and misses some; the assay was immunoSEQ multiplex PCR. Of 90,000 to 120,000 clones in the sample, 70% are singletons; the top ten hold roughly a tenth. On this clone itself: Its antigen is not identified.

CDR3 length: 13 residues. The germline V gene has CDR1 WNHNN and CDR2 SYGVQD (reference sequence). The rearrangement uses TRBV10-1 and TRBJ2-5; D is unclear. The DNA matches TRBJ2-7 better at its end, which makes the J call doubtful. The sample taken for sequencing was PBMCs. This clonotype originated in a man aged 40-49 years in good health and CMV-seropositive. As DNA, the CDR3 is TGCGCCAGCAGTGAGTTGAAGCCCTACGAGCAGTACTTC. Translating it yields CASSELKPYEQYF.